This T cell receptor (beta chain) appears in the sequencing data of a study of blood T cell repertoires in COVID-19. V was trimmed by 5 bases and J by 4 bases, leaving 11 bases between them. This CDR3 comprises 13 residues. Original methodology: Scientists estimated how many nucleated cells there were by amplifying reference gene primers. Libraries were prepared by immunoSEQ multiplex PCR; TCRdb keeps only in-frame clonotypes and omits some of them. That table furnishes V, J and clone size, whereas the DNA furnished D and trimming. The sample carries approximately 380,000 clones, approximately 81% recorded once.

The rearrangement joins TRBV12-3 or TRBV12-4 to TRBJ1-2; D call uncertain. This TCR was sampled from a woman younger than 30 with acute or convalescent COVID-19. Sequenced: peripheral blood. The DNA for the CDR3 is TGTGCCAGCAGTCATCGGTCGCTCTATGGCTACACCTTC. Protein: CASSHRSLYGYTF.